Listed below are T cell receptor beta chains from one sample, sequenced in a study of blood T cells in healthy people across ages. TCRdb reprocessed the 5' RACE reads with MiXCR, giving one entry per CDR3 protein. The sample comprises 900,000 to 950,000 distinct CDR3 sequences, under 35% of which are singletons, and roughly 10% rests with the top ten. These data were also reused for a study on T cells of mothers and their children.

The specimen was blood. The receptors come from a woman aged 40-49 years in good health. The CDR3 runs from the conserved cysteine through the conserved F or W. A D gene is named only where the DNA matches it firmly.

V,D,CDR3
TRBV20-1,NA,CSAYRGNGYTF
TRBV20-1,NA,CSARSMGNQPQHF
TRBV7-2,NA,CASSFRDYTEAFF
TRBV20-1,TRBD2,CSASLLAETDTQYF
TRBV28,NA,CASINGGEDTQYF
TRBV5-1,TRBD2,CASSSGLAGGPNTGELFF
TRBV28,NA,CASTTTGRTNQPQHF
TRBV7-2,NA,CASSSTPPRRGAGEQYF
TRBV5-1,NA,CASSLAGGFEQQYF
TRBV20-1,NA,CSARDHKTNTEAFF
TRBV5-4,NA,CASSFGHLYEQYF
TRBV4-2,NA,CASSQVRGSANEQFF
TRBV27,NA,CASSPRQGINEKLFF
TRBV18,TRBD1,CASSPGTGGAGTEAFF
TRBV19,NA,CASSITPTNEKLFF
TRBV12-5,TRBD1,CASGLAGQGARGYTF
TRBV7-2,TRBD1,CASSPRGQEGGYTF
TRBV28,TRBD2,CASSLPLAGYNEQFF
TRBV12-3/TRBV12-4,NA,CASRVGAGRSYEQYF
TRBV7-7,NA,CASSLIGTGELFF
TRBV7-2,TRBD2,CASSSTSYRGGRPYEQYF
TRBV29-1,NA,CSVDRGKRDEAFF
TRBV15,NA,CATSRDGAAYDEQFF
TRBV6-5,NA,CASNDGPNTDTQYF
TRBV9,NA,CASSGLGGHEQYF
TRBV4-1,TRBD2,CASSQGGGGANEQFF
TRBV5-1,TRBD1,CASSMRQGWGTDTQYF
TRBV12-3/TRBV12-4,NA,CASSPRLWGHYEQYF
TRBV6-5,TRBD1,CASSPQGAEGYTF
TRBV5-1,NA,CASSLALTPTSTDTQYF
TRBV7-9,TRBD1,CASSLGRQGNYGYTF
TRBV7-8,NA,CASSLGPWISYEQYF
TRBV14,NA,CASSQRRSAQETQYF
TRBV29-1,NA,CSASPDSYGYTF
TRBV20-1,NA,CSARGVPLGQSETQYF
TRBV28,TRBD1,CASSSTGTGEKYGYTF
TRBV7-2,NA,CASSRYGGSYNEQFF
TRBV7-9,NA,CASSLAADTSYEQYF
TRBV5-5,NA,CASSLIQGSNEQYF
TRBV7-9,NA,CASSPGDNEQYF
TRBV24-1,TRBD1,CATSDIQGVYNEQFF
TRBV25-1,NA,CASSAPGRPEAFF
TRBV12-3/TRBV12-4,NA,CASTLRVLAGYTF
TRBV20-1,NA,CSAERDLDHEQYF
TRBV6-5,NA,CASSTPYSGTDTQYF
TRBV6-6,NA,CASNRQGGSETQYF
TRBV11-2,TRBD1,CASSLPLQGAIDTEAFF
TRBV24-1,NA,CATSVTFGGAEQFF
TRBV5-6,NA,CASSWLVKLNTGELFF
TRBV29-1,NA,CSVEVSGETQYF
TRBV7-3,TRBD1,CASSWQGGGDYGYTF
TRBV2,TRBD2,CASSRQGLAGGRSEQFF
TRBV20-1,TRBD2,CSAPAGDSVTQYF
TRBV2,NA,CASSAYSQGQPQHF
TRBV4-1,NA,CASSRGRSQETQYF
TRBV18,TRBD1,CASSPRTGLGNIQYF
TRBV20-1,TRBD1,CSARRDRANQPQHF
TRBV7-2,TRBD2,CASSNSGGGANEQFF
TRBV7-9,NA,CASSSWSQDVDTQYF
TRBV5-1,NA,CASSLGYSNSPYEQYF